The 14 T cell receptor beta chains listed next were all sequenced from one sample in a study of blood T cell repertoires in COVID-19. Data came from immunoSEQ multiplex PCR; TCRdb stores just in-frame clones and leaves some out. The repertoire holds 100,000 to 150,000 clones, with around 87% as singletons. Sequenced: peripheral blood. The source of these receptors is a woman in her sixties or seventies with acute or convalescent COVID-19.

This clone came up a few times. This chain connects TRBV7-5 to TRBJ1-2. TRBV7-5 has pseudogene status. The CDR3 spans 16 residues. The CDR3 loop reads CVRSLGRGLLRYGYTF. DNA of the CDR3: TGTGTCAGAAGCTTAGGAAGAGGGCTGCTGAGATATGGCTACACCTTC.

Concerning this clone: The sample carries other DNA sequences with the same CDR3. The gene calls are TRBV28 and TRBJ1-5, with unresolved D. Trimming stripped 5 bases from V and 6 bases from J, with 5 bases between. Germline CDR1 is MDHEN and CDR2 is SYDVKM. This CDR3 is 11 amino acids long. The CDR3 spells CASSLSQPQHF. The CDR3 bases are TGTGCCAGCAGTCTTAGTCAGCCCCAGCATTTT.

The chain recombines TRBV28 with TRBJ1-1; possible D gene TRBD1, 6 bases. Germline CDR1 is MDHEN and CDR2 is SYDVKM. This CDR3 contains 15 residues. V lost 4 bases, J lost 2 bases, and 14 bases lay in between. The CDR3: CASSSAGTLNTEAFF. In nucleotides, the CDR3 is TGTGCCAGCAGTTCCGCCGGGACACTCAACACTGAAGCTTTCTTT.

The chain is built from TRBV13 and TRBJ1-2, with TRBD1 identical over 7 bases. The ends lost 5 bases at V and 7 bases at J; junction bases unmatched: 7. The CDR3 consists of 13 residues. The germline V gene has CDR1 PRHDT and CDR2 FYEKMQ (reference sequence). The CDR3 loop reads CASSRTGVPGYTF. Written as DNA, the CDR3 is TGTGCCAGCAGCCGAACAGGGGTTCCTGGCTACACCTTC.

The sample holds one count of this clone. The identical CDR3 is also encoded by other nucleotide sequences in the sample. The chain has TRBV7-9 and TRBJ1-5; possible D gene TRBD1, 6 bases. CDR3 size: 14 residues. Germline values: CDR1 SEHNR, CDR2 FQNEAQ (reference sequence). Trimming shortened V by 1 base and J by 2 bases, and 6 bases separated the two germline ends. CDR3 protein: CASSLEGGNQPQHF. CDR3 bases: TGTGCCAGCAGCTTAGAGGGGGGCAATCAGCCCCAGCATTTT.

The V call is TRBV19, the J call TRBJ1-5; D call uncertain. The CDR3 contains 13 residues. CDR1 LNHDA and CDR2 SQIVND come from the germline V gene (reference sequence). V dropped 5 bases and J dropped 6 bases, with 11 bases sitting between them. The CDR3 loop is CASSVQRFQPQHF. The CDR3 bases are TGTGCCAGTAGTGTTCAACGGTTTCAGCCCCAGCATTTT.

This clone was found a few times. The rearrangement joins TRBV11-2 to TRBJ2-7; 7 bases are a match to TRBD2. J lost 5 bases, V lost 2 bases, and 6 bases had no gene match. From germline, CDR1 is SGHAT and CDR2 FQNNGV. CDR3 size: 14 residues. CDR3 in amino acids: CASSLLAVPHEQYF. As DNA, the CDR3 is TGTGCCAGCAGCTTACTAGCGGTCCCCCACGAGCAGTACTTC.

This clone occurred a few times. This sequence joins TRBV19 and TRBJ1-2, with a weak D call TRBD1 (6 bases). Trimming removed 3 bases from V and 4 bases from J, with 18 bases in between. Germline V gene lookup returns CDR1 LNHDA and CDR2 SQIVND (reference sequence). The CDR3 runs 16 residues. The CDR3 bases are TGTGCCAGTAGTATCCATGACAGGACCCCTGCCTATGGCTACACCTTC. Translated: CASSIHDRTPAYGYTF.

CDR3 residues: CASSLLTGTRNEKLFF. CDR3 DNA: TGCGCCAGCAGCCTACTAACCGGGACAAGAAATGAAAAACTGTTTTTT. The genes are TRBV4-1 and TRBJ1-4; the D gene is possibly TRBD1 (6 bases). CDR1 MGHRA and CDR2 YSYEKL come from the germline V gene. The CDR3 has 16 amino acids. Trimming took off 4 bases at V and 5 bases at J, with 17 bases between the two ends.

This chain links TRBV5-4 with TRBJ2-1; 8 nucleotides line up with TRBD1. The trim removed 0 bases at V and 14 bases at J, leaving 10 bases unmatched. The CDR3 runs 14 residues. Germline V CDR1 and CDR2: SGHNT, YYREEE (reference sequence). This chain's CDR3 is CASSLDRKGTGKFF. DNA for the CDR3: TGTGCCAGCAGCTTGGACCGTAAGGGGACAGGAAAGTTCTTC.

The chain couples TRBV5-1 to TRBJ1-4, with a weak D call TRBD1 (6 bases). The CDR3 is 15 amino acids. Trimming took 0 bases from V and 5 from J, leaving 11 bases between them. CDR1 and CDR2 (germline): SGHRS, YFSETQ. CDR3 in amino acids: CASSLVGGGNEKLFF. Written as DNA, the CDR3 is TGCGCCAGCAGCTTGGTTGGGGGCGGAAATGAAAAACTGTTTTTT.

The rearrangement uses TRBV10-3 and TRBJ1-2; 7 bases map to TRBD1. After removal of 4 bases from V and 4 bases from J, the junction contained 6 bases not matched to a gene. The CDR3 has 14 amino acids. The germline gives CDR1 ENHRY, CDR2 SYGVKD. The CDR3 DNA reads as TGTGCCATCAGTGCCCCGGGACAGATCTATGGCTACACCTTC. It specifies CAISAPGQIYGYTF.

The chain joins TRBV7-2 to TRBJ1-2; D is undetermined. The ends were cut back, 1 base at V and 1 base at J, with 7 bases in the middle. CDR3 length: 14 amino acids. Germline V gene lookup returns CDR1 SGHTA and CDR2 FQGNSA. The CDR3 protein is CASSLGGVNYGYTF. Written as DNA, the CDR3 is TGTGCCAGCAGCTTAGGCGGAGTTAACTATGGCTACACCTTC.

CDR3 in DNA: TGTGCCAGCAGCCTGGGAGCAGAAAGCGGCTACACCTTC. It translates to CASSLGAESGYTF. The chain links TRBV7-9 to TRBJ1-2; no clear D gene. Trimming took off 5 bases at V and 8 bases at J, with 15 bases between the two ends. The CDR3 is made up of 13 amino acids. CDR1 and CDR2 from the germline V gene are SEHNR and FQNEAQ (reference sequence).